The 15 T cell receptor beta chains below were found in one sample sequenced in a study of blood T cell repertoires in COVID-19. Measured with immunoSEQ multiplex PCR; TCRdb has only the in-frame clones, and not every one. The top ten hold 1.5% to 2% of the sample, which has around 330,000 clones, approximately 88% seen once. Sequenced sample: peripheral blood. These receptors were collected from a woman aged 25 to 45 with COVID-19, enrolled during active disease.

The genes are TRBV30 and TRBJ2-1; TRBD1 aligns across 10 bases. J was trimmed by 2 bases and V by 4 bases; bases with no gene match: 5. Looked up from germline, CDR1 is GTSNPN and CDR2 is SVGIG (reference sequence). CDR3 length equals 15 residues. CDR3 DNA sequence: TGTGCCTGGATCCGGGACAGGGGAACCTACAATGAGCAGTTCTTC. Translating gives CAWIRDRGTYNEQFF.

The V gene is TRBV4-2, the J gene TRBJ1-4, with unresolved D. This CDR3 spans 14 amino acids. V was pared by 0 bases and J by 4 bases, with 6 bases between. In germline, CDR1 is LGHNA, CDR2 YNFKEQ. CDR3 nucleotides: TGTGCCAGCAGCCAAGAAGAGGGTAATGAAAAACTGTTTTTT. Residues: CASSQEEGNEKLFF.

The rearrangement joins TRBV2 to TRBJ2-7; 7 bases fit TRBD1. The CDR3 sequence is 14 residues long. Germline lookup yields CDR1 SNHLY and CDR2 FYNNEI. The V segment lost 6 bases and the J segment 2 bases; nucleotides outside the gene matches: 7. CDR3 region: CASRLGQAPYEQYF. CDR3 sequence (DNA): TGTGCCAGCAGGCTAGGACAGGCCCCCTACGAGCAGTACTTC.

The chain is built from TRBV2 and TRBJ2-2; a weak D match, TRBD2 (5 bases). The CDR3 spans 15 residues. Trimming left V 7 bases short and J 3 bases short, with 15 bases between. Germline CDR1 and CDR2: SNHLY and FYNNEI. The CDR3 loop is CASKSSGAHTGELFF. The DNA of the CDR3 is TGTGCCAGCAAGTCAAGCGGAGCTCACACCGGGGAGCTGTTTTTT.

The genes are TRBV7-9 and TRBJ2-5, with D possibly matching TRBD1 (5 bases). This CDR3 comprises 16 residues. Germline V gene lookup returns CDR1 SEHNR and CDR2 FQNEAQ (reference sequence). Trimming left V 2 bases short and J 2 bases short, with 15 bases between. CDR3 sequence (DNA): TGTGCCAGCAGCTTAAACGCGGACAACGATCAAGAGACCCAGTACTTC. Amino acid sequence: CASSLNADNDQETQYF.

This chain links TRBV6-5 with TRBJ2-3; D is uncertain. Germline CDR1 reads MNHEY; CDR2 reads SVGAGI. Trimming shortened V by 3 bases and J by 2 bases, and 9 bases separated the two germline ends. This CDR3 comprises 14 residues. CDR3 nucleotides: TGTGCCAGCAGTTATAGCCAGTCCACAGATACGCAGTATTTT. This translates into CASSYSQSTDTQYF.

The CDR3 spells CASSLDGEGGELFF. The CDR3 DNA is TGTGCCAGCAGCTTAGATGGGGAGGGCGGGGAGCTGTTTTTT. The chain employs TRBV7-2 and TRBJ2-2, with 7 nucleotides matching TRBD2. V trimming: 1 base; J trimming: 7 bases; junction bases outside the gene matches: 3. Germline lookup yields CDR1 SGHTA and CDR2 FQGNSA. This CDR3 region has 14 residues.

The rearrangement links TRBV2 to TRBJ1-2; a weak D match, TRBD1 (5 bases). Germline assignment: CDR1 SNHLY and CDR2 FYNNEI. V was cut by 1 base and J by 3 bases, with 15 bases left in between. This CDR3 spans 16 amino acids. Here the CDR3 DNA reads TGTGCCAGCAGTGAAGGGGGCTACGCTCCCCACTATGGCTACACCTTC. Translated, it gives CASSEGGYAPHYGYTF.

This clone showed up just once. The gene calls are TRBV18 and TRBJ2-3, with 8 nucleotides matching TRBD2. Germline V lookup: CDR1 KGHSH, CDR2 LQKENI. Germline trimming cut 6 bases from V and 6 bases from J; bases unmatched to any gene: 17. CDR3 length: 17 residues. This chain's CDR3 is CASSVSLTGGASDTQYF. DNA for the CDR3: TGTGCCAGCTCCGTCTCCTTGACGGGGGGGGCGTCTGATACGCAGTATTTT.

The rearrangement joins TRBV18 to TRBJ1-1, with D perhaps matching TRBD1 (5 bases). Per germline, CDR1 KGHSH and CDR2 LQKENI. The ends were cut back, 2 bases at V and 8 bases at J, with 9 bases in the middle. CDR3 size: 12 residues. This CDR3 reads CASSPSGPEAFF. The CDR3 DNA sequence: TGTGCCAGCTCACCATCAGGGCCCGAAGCTTTCTTT.

The CDR3 sequence is CASSFSGGPPETQYF. The CDR3 DNA is TGTGCCAGCAGTTTTAGCGGGGGTCCCCCAGAGACCCAGTACTTC. This rearrangement joins TRBV6-2 or TRBV6-3 to TRBJ2-5; 9 bases agree with TRBD2. The length of the CDR3 is 15 residues. Germline V CDR1 and CDR2: MNHEY, SVGEGT. Trimming removed 4 bases from V and 4 bases from J; junction bases left unmatched: 7.

This chain's CDR3 is CASRMNRGILSSGNTIYF. Here the CDR3 DNA reads TGTGCCAGCAGAATGAACAGGGGAATCCTTAGCTCTGGAAACACCATATATTTT. The V call is TRBV2, the J call TRBJ1-3; TRBD1 matches at 7 bases. CDR3 size: 18 residues. CDR1 and CDR2 (germline): SNHLY, FYNNEI. The junction had 14 bases not matched to a gene; V was cut back by 6 bases and J by 0 bases.

The chain employs TRBV18 and TRBJ2-2; 9 nucleotides line up with TRBD1. Germline values: CDR1 KGHSH, CDR2 LQKENI. V lost 4 bases, J lost 2 bases, and 5 bases stayed unmatched. CDR3 size: 16 residues. The CDR3 loop is CASSLTGQGNTGELFF. The DNA for the CDR3 is TGTGCCAGCTCACTTACGGGACAGGGAAACACCGGGGAGCTGTTTTTT. Full variable domain (rest looked up from reference TRBV18 and TRBJ2-2): NAGVMQNPRHLVRRRGQEARLRCSPMKGHSHVYWYRQLPEEGLKFMVYLQKENIIDESGMPKERFSAEFPKEGPSILRIQQVVRGDSAAYFCASSLTGQGNTGELFFGEGSRLTVL.

A note on this clone: The germline gene is not matched at one end of the junction; a read error may be the cause. The rearrangement uses TRBV30 and TRBJ2-4, with 8 nucleotides matching TRBD1. The CDR3 is 12 amino acids. In germline, CDR1 is GTSNPN, CDR2 SVGIG (reference sequence). The CDR3 region is CAWSDSGQVVWF. The CDR3 DNA is TGTGCCTGGAGTGATTCGGGACAGGTGGTTTGGTTC. The whole variable domain, remainder taken from reference TRBV30 and TRBJ2-4, is SQTIHQWPATLVQPVGSPLSLECTVEGTSNPNLYWYRQAAGRGLQLLFYSVGIGQISSEVPQNLSASRPQDRQFILSSKKLLLSDSGFYLCAWSDSGQVVWFGAGTRLSVL.

This chain connects TRBV28 to TRBJ2-2, with 8 positions matching TRBD2. The CDR3 consists of 15 residues. Germline V gives CDR1 MDHEN, CDR2 SYDVKM. J was trimmed by 0 bases and V by 7 bases; bases with no gene match: 4. This chain's CDR3 is CASIFSGANTGELFF. The CDR3 nucleotides read TGTGCCAGCATTTTTAGCGGGGCGAACACCGGGGAGCTGTTTTTT.